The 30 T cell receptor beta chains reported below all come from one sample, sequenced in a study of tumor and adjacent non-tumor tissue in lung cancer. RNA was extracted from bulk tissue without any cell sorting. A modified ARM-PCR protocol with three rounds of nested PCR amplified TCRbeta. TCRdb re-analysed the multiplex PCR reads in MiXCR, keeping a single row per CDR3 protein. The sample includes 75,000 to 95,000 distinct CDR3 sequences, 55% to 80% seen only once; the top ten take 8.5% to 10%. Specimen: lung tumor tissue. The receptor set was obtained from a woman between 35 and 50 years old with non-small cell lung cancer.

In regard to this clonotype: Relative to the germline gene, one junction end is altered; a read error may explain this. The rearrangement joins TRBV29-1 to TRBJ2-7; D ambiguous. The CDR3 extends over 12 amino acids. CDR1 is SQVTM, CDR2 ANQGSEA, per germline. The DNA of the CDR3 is TGCAGCATTGGAAGTAGAAACCACGAGCAATACTTC. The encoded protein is CSIGSRNHEQYF.

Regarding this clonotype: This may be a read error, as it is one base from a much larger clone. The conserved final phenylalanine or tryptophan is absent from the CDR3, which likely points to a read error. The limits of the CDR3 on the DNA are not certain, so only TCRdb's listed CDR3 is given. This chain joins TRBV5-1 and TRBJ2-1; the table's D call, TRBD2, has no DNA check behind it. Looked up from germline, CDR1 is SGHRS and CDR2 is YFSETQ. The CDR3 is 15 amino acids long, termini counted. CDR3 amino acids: CASSPTSGGTYKQFL.

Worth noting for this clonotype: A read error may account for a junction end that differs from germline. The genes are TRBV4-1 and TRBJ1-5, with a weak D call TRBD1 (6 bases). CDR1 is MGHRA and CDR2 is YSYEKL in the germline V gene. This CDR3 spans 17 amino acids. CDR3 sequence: CASSQELRSGGNQSQHF. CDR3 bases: TGCGCCAGCAGCCAAGAGCTGAGATCGGGGGGCAATCAGTCCCAGCATTTT.

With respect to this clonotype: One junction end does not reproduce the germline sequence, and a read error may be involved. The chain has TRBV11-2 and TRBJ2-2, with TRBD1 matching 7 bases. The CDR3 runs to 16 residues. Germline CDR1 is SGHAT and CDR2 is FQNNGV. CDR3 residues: CASGTRQGSNTGELLF. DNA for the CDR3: TGTGCCAGCGGCACTCGACAGGGATCCAACACCGGGGAGCTGCTTTTT.

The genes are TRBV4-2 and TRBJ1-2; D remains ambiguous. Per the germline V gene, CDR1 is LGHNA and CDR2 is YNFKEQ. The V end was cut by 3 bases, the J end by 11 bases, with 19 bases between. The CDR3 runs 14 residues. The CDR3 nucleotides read TGTGCCAGCAGCCATGATGAGGCAGGTGGCGGTTACACCTTC. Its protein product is CASSHDEAGGGYTF.

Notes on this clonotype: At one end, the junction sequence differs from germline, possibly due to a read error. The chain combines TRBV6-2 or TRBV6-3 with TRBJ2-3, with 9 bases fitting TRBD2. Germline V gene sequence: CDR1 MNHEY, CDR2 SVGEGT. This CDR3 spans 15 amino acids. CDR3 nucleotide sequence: TGTGCCAACAGTTACTCGGGGACTAGCACAGATATGCAGTATTTT. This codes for CANSYSGTSTDMQYF.

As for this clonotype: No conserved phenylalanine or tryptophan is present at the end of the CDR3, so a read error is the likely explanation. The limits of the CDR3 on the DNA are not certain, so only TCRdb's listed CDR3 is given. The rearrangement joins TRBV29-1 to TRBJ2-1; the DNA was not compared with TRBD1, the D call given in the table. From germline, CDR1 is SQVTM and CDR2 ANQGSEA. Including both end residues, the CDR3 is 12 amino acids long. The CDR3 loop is CSVEEPPTDTMS.

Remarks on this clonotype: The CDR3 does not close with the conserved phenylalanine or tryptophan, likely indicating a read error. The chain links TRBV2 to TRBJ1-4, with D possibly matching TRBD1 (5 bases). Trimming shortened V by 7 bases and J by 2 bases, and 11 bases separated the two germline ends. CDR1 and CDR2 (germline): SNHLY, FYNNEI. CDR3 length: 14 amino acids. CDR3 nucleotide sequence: TGTGCCAGCATCGCCGGGGCTACTAATGAAAAACTGTTTTGT. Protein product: CASIAGATNEKLFC.

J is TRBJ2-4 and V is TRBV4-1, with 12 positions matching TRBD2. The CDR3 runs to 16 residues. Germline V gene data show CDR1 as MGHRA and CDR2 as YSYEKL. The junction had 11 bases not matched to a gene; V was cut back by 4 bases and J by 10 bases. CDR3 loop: CASSPPSGRATFIQYF. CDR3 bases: TGCGCCAGCAGCCCCCCTAGCGGGAGGGCTACGTTTATTCAGTACTTC.

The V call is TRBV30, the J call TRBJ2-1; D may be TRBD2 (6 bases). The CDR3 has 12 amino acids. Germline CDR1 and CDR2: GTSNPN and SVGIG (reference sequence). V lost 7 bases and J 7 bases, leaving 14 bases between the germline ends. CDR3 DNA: TGTGCCTTGGGAATGGGGGGAAATGAGCAGTTCTTC. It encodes CALGMGGNEQFF.

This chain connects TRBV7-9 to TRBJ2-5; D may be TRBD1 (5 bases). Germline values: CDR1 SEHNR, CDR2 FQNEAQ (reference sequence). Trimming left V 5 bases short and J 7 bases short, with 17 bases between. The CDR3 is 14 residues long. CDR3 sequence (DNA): TGTGCCAGCAGCCGAGGCGCTAGGGGTTGGACCCAGTACTTC. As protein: CASSRGARGWTQYF.

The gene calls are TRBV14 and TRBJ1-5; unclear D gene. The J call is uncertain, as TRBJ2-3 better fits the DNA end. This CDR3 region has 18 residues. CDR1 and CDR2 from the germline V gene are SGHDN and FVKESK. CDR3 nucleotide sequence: TGTGCCAGCAGCCCACTATCGACACCAAGGGTGATAGAACAGCCCCAGTATTTT. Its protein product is CASSPLSTPRVIEQPQYF.

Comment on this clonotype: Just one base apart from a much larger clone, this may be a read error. Here the CDR3 reads CASSPTLAFVADRQYF. The CDR3 DNA follows: TGCGCCAGCAGCCCCACCCTAGCGTTTGTCGCAGATAGGCAGTATTTT. The rearrangement joins TRBV5-1 to TRBJ2-3, with D possibly being TRBD2 (6 bases). CDR3 length: 16 residues. Germline V lookup: CDR1 SGHRS, CDR2 YFSETQ.

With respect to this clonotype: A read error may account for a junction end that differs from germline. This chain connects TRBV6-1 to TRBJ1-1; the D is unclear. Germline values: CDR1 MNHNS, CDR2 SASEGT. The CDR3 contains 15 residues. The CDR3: CANSEGLAGFGGAFF. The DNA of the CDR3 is TGTGCCAACAGTGAAGGCCTGGCAGGCTTCGGAGGGGCTTTCTTT.

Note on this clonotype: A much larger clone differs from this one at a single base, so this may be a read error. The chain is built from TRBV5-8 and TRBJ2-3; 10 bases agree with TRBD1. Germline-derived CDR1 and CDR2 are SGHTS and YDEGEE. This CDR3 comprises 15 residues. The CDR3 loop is CANSLTGTGVDTQYF. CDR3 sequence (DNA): TGTGCCAACAGCTTAACCGGGACAGGGGTCGATACGCAGTATTTT.

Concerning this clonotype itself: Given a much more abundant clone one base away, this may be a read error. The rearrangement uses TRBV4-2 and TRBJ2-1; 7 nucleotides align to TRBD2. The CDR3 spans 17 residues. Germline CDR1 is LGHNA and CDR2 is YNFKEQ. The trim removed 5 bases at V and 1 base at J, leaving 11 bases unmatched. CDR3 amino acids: CASSKRPAGWSYNEQFF. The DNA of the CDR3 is TGTGCCAGCAGCAAAAGGCCAGCGGGGTGGTCCTACAATGAGCAGTTCTTC.

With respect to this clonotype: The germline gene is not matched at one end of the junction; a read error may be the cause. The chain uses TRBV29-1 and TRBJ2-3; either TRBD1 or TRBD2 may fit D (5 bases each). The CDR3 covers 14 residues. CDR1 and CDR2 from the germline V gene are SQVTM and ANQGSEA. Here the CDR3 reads CGVNEGLGTYTQYF. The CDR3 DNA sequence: TGCGGCGTTAACGAGGGGTTGGGCACATATACGCAGTATTTT.

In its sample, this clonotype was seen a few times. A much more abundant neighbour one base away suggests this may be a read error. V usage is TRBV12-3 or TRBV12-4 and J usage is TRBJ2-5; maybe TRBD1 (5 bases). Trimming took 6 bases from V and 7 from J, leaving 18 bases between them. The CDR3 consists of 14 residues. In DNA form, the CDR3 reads TGTGCCAGCAGCGTGACAGAGACGGAAGGGACCCAGTACTTC. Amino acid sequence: CASSVTETEGTQYF.

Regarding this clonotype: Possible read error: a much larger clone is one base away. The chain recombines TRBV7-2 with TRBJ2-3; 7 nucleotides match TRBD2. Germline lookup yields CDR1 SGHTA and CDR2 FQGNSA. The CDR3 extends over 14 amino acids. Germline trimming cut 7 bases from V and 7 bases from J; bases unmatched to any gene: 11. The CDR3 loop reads CASMASGSVNTQYF. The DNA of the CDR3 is TGTGCCAGCATGGCTAGCGGTTCGGTTAATACGCAGTATTTT.

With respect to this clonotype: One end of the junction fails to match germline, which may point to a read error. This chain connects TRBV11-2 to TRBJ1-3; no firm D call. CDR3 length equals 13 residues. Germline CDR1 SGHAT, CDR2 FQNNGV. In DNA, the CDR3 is TGTGCCATCAGCCGAACCTCTGGGAACACCATATATTTT. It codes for CAISRTSGNTIYF. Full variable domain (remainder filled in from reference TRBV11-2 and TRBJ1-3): EAGVAQSPRYKIIEKRQSVAFWCNPISGHATLYWYQQILGQGPKLLIQFQNNGVVDDSQLPKDRFSAERLKGVDSTLKIQPAKLEDSAVYLCAISRTSGNTIYFGEGSWLTVV.

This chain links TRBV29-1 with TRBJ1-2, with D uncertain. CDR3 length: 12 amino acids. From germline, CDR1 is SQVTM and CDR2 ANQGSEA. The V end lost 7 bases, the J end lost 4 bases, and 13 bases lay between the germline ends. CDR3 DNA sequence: TGCAGCGCCGTTGAGGGAAGCTATGGCTACACCTTC. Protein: CSAVEGSYGYTF.

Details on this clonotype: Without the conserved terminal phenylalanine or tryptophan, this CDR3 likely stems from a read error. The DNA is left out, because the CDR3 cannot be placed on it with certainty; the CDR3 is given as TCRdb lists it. This CDR3 is CASRTGLDNSPFHS. The V and J genes are TRBV12-3 or TRBV12-4 and TRBJ1-6; the D call TRBD1 from the table was never checked on the DNA. The CDR3 extends over 14 residues, inclusive of both ends.

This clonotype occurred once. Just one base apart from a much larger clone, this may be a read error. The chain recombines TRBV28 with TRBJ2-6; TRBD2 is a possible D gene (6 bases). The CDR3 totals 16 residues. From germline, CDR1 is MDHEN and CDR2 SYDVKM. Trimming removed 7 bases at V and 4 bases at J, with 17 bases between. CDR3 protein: CASTTGGSLGANVLTF. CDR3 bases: TGTGCCAGCACCACTGGGGGGAGTTTGGGGGCCAACGTCCTGACTTTC.

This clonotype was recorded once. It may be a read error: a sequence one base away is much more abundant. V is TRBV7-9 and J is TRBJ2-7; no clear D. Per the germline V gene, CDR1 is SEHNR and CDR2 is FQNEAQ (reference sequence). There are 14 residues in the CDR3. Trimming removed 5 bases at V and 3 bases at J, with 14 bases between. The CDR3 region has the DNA TGTGCCAGCAGCCCGCGTACCTCCAACTACGAGCAGTACTTC. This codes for CASSPRTSNYEQYF.

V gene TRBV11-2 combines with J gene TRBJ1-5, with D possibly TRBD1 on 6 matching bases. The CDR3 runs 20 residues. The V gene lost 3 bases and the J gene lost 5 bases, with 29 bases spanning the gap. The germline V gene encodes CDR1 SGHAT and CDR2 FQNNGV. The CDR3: CASSFKPLGQFPFLDQPQHF. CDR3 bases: TGTGCCAGCAGCTTCAAGCCTCTCGGACAGTTCCCATTTCTTGATCAGCCCCAGCATTTT. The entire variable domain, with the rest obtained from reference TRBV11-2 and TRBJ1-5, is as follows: EAGVAQSPRYKIIEKRQSVAFWCNPISGHATLYWYQQILGQGPKLLIQFQNNGVVDDSQLPKDRFSAERLKGVDSTLKIQPAKLEDSAVYLCASSFKPLGQFPFLDQPQHFGDGTRLSIL.

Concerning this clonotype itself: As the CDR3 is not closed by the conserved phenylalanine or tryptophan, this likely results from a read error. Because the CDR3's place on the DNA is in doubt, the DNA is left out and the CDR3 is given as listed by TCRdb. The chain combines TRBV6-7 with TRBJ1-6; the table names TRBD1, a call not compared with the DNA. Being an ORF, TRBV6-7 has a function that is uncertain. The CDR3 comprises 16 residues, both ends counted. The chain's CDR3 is CASSYLDRVGSSPFHS.

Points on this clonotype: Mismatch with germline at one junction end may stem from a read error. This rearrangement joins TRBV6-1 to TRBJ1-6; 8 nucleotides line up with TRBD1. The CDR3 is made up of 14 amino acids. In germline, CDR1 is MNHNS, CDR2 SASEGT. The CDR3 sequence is CVSSPGTGNSLLHF. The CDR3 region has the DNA TGTGTCAGCAGTCCCGGGACAGGAAATTCACTCCTCCACTTT.

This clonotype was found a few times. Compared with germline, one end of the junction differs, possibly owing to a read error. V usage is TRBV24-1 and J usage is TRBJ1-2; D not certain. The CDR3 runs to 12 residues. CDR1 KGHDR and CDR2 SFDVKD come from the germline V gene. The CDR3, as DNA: TGTGCCATCAGTGATTATCAATATGGCTACACCTTC. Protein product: CAISDYQYGYTF.

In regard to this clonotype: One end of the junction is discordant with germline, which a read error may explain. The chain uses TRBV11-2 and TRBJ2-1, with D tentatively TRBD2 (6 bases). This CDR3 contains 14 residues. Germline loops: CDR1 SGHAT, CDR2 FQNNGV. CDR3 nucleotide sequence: TGTACCAGCAGCCTAGTGACTAGCTACAATGAGCAGTTCTTC. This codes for CTSSLVTSYNEQFF.

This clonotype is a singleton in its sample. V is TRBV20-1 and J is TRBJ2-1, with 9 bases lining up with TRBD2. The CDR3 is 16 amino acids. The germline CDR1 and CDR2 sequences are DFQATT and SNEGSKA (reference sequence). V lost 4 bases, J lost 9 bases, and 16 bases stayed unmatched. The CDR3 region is CSANTLSGGNCIEQFF. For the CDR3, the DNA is TGCAGTGCTAACACTTTGAGCGGGGGGAACTGCATTGAGCAGTTCTTC.